The T cell receptor (beta chain) under discussion was sequenced for a study of blood T cell repertoires in COVID-19. The overall study: PBMCs, B-cell-depleted T cells, or T cells were the source of the cDNA or gDNA that made up the material.

The CDR3 has 17 amino acids. Trimming took 0 bases from V and 3 from J; bases not matched to a gene: 4. Germline lookup yields CDR1 SGHNT and CDR2 YYREEE (reference sequence). Assay used: immunoSEQ multiplex PCR; TCRdb lists only in-frame clones, some missing. The sample includes 350,000 to 400,000 clones, about nine tenths of them seen just once. The specimen was PBMCs or T cells enriched from blood (not recorded which). The rearrangement links TRBV5-4 to TRBJ2-2; TRBD2 agrees at 11 bases. This receptor was taken from a woman in her thirties or forties who had been exposed to COVID-19. The CDR3 here is CASSLGLAGFHTGELFF. Written as DNA, the CDR3 is TGTGCCAGCAGCTTGGGACTAGCGGGATTTCACACCGGGGAGCTGTTTTTT.